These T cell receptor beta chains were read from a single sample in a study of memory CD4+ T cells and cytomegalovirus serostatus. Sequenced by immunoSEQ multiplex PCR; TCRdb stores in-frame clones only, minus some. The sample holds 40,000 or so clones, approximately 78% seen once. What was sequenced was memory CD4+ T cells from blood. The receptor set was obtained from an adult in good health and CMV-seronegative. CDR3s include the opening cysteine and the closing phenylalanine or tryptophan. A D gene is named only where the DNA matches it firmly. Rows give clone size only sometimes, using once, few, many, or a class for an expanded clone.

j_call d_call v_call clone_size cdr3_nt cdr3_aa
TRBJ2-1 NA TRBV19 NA TGTGCCAGTAGTAGGCGTTCCTACAATGAGCAGTTCTTC CASSRRSYNEQFF
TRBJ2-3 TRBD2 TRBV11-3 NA TGTGCCAGCAGCTTAACCTTCGGGGGGGCTGAGCCAGATACGCAGTATTTT CASSLTFGGAEPDTQYF
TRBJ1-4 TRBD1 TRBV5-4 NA TGTGCCAGCAGCCGGGACAGGATAAATGAAAAACTGTTTTTT CASSRDRINEKLFF
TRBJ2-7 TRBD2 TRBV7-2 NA TGTGCCAGCAGATCGGGACTAGCCTCCTACGAGCAGTACTTC CASRSGLASYEQYF
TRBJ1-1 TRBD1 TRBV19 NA TGTGCCAGTAGTCCACGGGACAGCCAGGCTTTCTTT CASSPRDSQAFF
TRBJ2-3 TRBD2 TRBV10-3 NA TGTGCCATCTCTCTGGCGGGGGACACAGATACGCAGTATTTT CAISLAGDTDTQYF
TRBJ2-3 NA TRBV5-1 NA TGCGCCAGCAGCTTGGGGCCACGTACAGGCCTCACAGATACGCAGTATTTT CASSLGPRTGLTDTQYF
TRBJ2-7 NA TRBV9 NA TGTGCCAGCAGCGTCGCGCCCCTGGACTCCTACGAGCAGTACTTC CASSVAPLDSYEQYF
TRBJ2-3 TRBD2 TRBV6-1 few TGTGCCAGCAGTTCCCGGGGGGGCACAGATACGCAGTATTTT CASSSRGGTDTQYF
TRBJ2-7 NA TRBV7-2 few TGTGCCAGCAGCTTAAACAGAAACTACGAGCAGTACTTC CASSLNRNYEQYF
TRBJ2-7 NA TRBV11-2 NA TGTGCCAGCAGCTTAACCTACGAGCAGTACTTC CASSLTYEQYF
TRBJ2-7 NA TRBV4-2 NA TGTGCCAGCAGCCAAATGGTTTGGACAGACAGCTCGGAGCAGTACTTC CASSQMVWTDSSEQYF
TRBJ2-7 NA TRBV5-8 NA TGTGCCAGCAGCTCGAGCGGACTACGGGACAAAACCTACGAGCAGTACTTC CASSSSGLRDKTYEQYF
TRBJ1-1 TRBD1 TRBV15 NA TGTGCCACCAGCAGAGATCCCCGTAGGGACAGAAGGGGAGGTGGTGAAGCTTTCTTT CATSRDPRRDRRGGGEAFF
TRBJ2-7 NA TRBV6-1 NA TGTGCCAGCAGTGAAGCCCCTCCTAGGACTGCCCCCTACGAGCAGTACTTC CASSEAPPRTAPYEQYF
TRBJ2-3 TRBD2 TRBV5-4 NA TGTGCCAGCAGCTTGGCCCAGCGGGGGGGCGGTACGCAGTATTTT CASSLAQRGGGTQYF
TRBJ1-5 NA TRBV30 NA TGTGCCTGGAGTCCCGTAGGGGCTGGTCAGCCCCAGCATTTT CAWSPVGAGQPQHF
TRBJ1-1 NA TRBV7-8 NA TGTGCCAGCAGCTTAGCTACGGGGACTGAAGCTTTCTTT CASSLATGTEAFF
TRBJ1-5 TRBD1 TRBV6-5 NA TGTGCCAGCAGTTACACCGGGACAGGGAATCAGCCCCAGCATTTT CASSYTGTGNQPQHF
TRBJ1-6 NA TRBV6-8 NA TGTGCCAGCAGTTCGGTAGGGCCTAATTCACCCCTCCACTTT CASSSVGPNSPLHF
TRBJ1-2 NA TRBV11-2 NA TGTGCCAGCAGCTTAGAATTTTCCAGGGACTATGGCTACACCTTC CASSLEFSRDYGYTF
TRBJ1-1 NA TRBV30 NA TGTGCCTGGTTGCAGGCGAACACTGAAGCTTTCTTT CAWLQANTEAFF
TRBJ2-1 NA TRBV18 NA TGTGCCAGCTCACCACCGGTAGGATACAATGAGCAGTTCTTC CASSPPVGYNEQFF
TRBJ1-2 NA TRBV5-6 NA TGTGCCAGCAGCTTGGTCAACGGCCTCGGCCGCTATGGCTACACCTTC CASSLVNGLGRYGYTF
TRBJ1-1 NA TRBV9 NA TGTGCCAGCAGCGCGTCACCCCTCTCCGGGGTGAACTTGAACACTGAAGCTTTCTTT CASSASPLSGVNLNTEAFF
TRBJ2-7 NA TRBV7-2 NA TGTGCCAGCAGCTCGGGGGCCTTGAGAGAGCAGTACTTC CASSSGALREQYF
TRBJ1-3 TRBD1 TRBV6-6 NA TGTGCCAGCAGTCAGGAAGGGGGCAGAAACACCATATATTTT CASSQEGGRNTIYF
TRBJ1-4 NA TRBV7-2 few TGTGCCAGCAGCGGACTTAGGCCCGAAAAACTGTTTTTT CASSGLRPEKLFF
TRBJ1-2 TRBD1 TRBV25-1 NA TGTGCCAGCAGTGACGACAGGGGCTATGGCTACACCTTC CASSDDRGYGYTF
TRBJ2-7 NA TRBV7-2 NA TGTGCCAGCAGCTTAGAAACCTCTGAGCAGTACTTC CASSLETSEQYF
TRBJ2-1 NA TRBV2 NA TGTGCCAGTCTTGCGGAGGGGTTGAAGGATGGTGAGCAGTTCTTC CASLAEGLKDGEQFF
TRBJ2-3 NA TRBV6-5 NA TGTGCCAGCAGACCCCGGACTAATACAGATACGCAGTATTTT CASRPRTNTDTQYF
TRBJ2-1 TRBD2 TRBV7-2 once TGTGCCAGCAGCTTACCAGCTAGCGGTTACAATGAGCAGTTCTTC CASSLPASGYNEQFF
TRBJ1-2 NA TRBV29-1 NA TGCAGCGTTGATCATACCAACTATGGCTACACCTTC CSVDHTNYGYTF
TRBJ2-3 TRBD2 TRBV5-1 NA TGCGCCAGCAGCTTCGGGGGGAGGAGCACAGATACGCAGTATTTT CASSFGGRSTDTQYF
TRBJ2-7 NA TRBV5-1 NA TGCGCCAGCAGCCCGGACAGCTATACCTACGAGCAGTACTTC CASSPDSYTYEQYF
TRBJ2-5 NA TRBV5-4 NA TGTGCCAGCAGCTTGGGGGCGAGGGGGGAGACCCAGTACTTC CASSLGARGETQYF
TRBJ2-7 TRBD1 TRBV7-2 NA TGTGCCAGCAGCCCCCGACAGGGGGCGAGCTACGAGCAGTACTTC CASSPRQGASYEQYF
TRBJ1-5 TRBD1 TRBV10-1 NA TGCGCCAGCAGTGAGTCACAGGGGTCACCGTTCAATCAGCCCCAGCATTTT CASSESQGSPFNQPQHF
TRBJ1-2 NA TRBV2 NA TGTGCCAACAGTGATCGGGGTCCCTATGGCTACACCTTC CANSDRGPYGYTF
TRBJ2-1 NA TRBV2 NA TGTGCCAGCAGTGTTTCGGGGAATGATGAGCAGTTCTTC CASSVSGNDEQFF
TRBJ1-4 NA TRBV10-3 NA TGTGCCATCAGTGAGTTGGGGAGACAGTCAAGTGAAAAACTGTTTTTT CAISELGRQSSEKLFF
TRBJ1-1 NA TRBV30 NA TGTGCCTGGAGTTTACGGAGCACTGAAGCTTTCTTT CAWSLRSTEAFF
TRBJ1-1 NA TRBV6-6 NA TGTGCCAGCAGTTCCACAGGGAACACTGAAGCTTTCTTT CASSSTGNTEAFF
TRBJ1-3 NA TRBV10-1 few TGCGCCAGCAGTGACACCAACTCTGGAAACACCATATATTTT CASSDTNSGNTIYF
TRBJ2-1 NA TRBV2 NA TGTGCCAGCAGTGAAAACTTGGTTTCCTCCTACAATGAGCAGTTCTTC CASSENLVSSYNEQFF
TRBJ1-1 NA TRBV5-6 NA TGTGCCAGCAGCCCTAGGGGGATCGGGGTGAACACTGAAGCTTTCTTT CASSPRGIGVNTEAFF